Listed below are T cell receptor beta chains from one sample, sequenced in a study of read filtering for tumor transcriptome and immune sequencing. TCRdb reprocessed the reads via MiXCR and lists one record per CDR3 protein. The sample records some 48,000 distinct CDR3 sequences, roughly 19% being singletons. The sequenced sample was a population of CD138-negative cells sorted from bone marrow. The receptors were sampled from a donor over 35 with multiple myeloma. CDR3s include the opening cysteine and the closing phenylalanine or tryptophan. A D gene is named only where the DNA matches it firmly. Size is omitted from some rows. Given values are once, few, many or a class for expanded clones.

clone size: NA
V gene: TRBV20-1
D gene: TRBD2
J gene: TRBJ2-3
CDR3 protein: CSAEGTSGTDTQYF
CDR3 DNA: TGCAGTGCCGAAGGGACTAGCGGCACAGATACGCAGTATTTT

clone size: medium-sized
V gene: TRBV20-1
D gene: TRBD2
J gene: TRBJ2-1
CDR3 protein: CSASGTSGIRNEQFF
CDR3 DNA: TGCAGTGCTTCCGGGACTAGCGGGATTCGAAATGAGCAGTTCTTC

clone size: many
V gene: TRBV19
D gene: TRBD1
J gene: TRBJ1-4
CDR3 protein: CATERGTGGEKLFF
CDR3 DNA: TGTGCCACCGAAAGAGGGACAGGGGGAGAAAAACTGTTTTTT

clone size: many
V gene: TRBV28
D gene: NA
J gene: TRBJ1-5
CDR3 protein: CASSNRPRRGQSQHF
CDR3 DNA: TGTGCCAGCAGTAACCGCCCCCGAAGAGGGCAGTCCCAGCATTTT

clone size: many
V gene: TRBV18
D gene: TRBD1
J gene: TRBJ1-1
CDR3 protein: CASSPGDRAKVEAFF
CDR3 DNA: TGTGCCAGCTCACCAGGTGACAGGGCGAAGGTTGAAGCTTTCTTT

clone size: many
V gene: TRBV20-1
D gene: NA
J gene: TRBJ2-7
CDR3 protein: CSASKGRRGYEQYF
CDR3 DNA: TGCAGTGCTAGTAAAGGCAGGCGTGGCTACGAGCAGTACTTC

clone size: many
V gene: TRBV5-5
D gene: NA
J gene: TRBJ2-1
CDR3 protein: CAIDRGDEQFF
CDR3 DNA: TGTGCCATCGACCGCGGCGATGAGCAGTTCTTC

clone size: NA
V gene: TRBV4-1
D gene: NA
J gene: TRBJ1-1
CDR3 protein: CASSHDTGVGTGAFF
CDR3 DNA: TGCGCCAGCAGCCATGATACGGGGGTAGGTACTGGAGCTTTCTTT

clone size: few
V gene: TRBV19
D gene: TRBD1
J gene: TRBJ1-5
CDR3 protein: CASSVTGVRNQPQHF
CDR3 DNA: TGTGCCAGTAGTGTCACAGGGGTTCGCAATCAGCCCCAGCATTTT

clone size: many
V gene: TRBV14
D gene: NA
J gene: TRBJ2-1
CDR3 protein: CASSHPPGVEQFF
CDR3 DNA: TGTGCCAGCAGCCACCCCCCGGGAGTTGAGCAGTTCTTC

clone size: many
V gene: TRBV13
D gene: NA
J gene: TRBJ2-2
CDR3 protein: CASSTRQDENTGELFF
CDR3 DNA: TGTGCCAGCAGCACAAGACAGGACGAGAACACCGGGGAGCTGTTTTTT

clone size: NA
V gene: TRBV5-1
D gene: TRBD1
J gene: TRBJ1-4
CDR3 protein: CASRMTGGDEKLFF
CDR3 DNA: TGCGCCAGCAGAATGACAGGGGGCGATGAAAAACTGTTTTTC

clone size: NA
V gene: TRBV20-1
D gene: TRBD1
J gene: TRBJ2-7
CDR3 protein: CSAAGIGGFREQYF
CDR3 DNA: TGCAGTGCTGCCGGGATAGGGGGCTTTCGCGAGCAGTACTTC

clone size: many
V gene: TRBV29-1
D gene: TRBD1
J gene: TRBJ2-1
CDR3 protein: CSVEGDRGTDEQFF
CDR3 DNA: TGCAGCGTTGAAGGCGACAGGGGCACGGATGAGCAGTTCTTC

clone size: NA
V gene: TRBV9
D gene: TRBD2
J gene: TRBJ2-5
CDR3 protein: CASSESGRMETQYF
CDR3 DNA: TGTGCCAGCAGTGAAAGCGGGAGGATGGAGACCCAGTACTTC

clone size: many
V gene: TRBV4-1
D gene: NA
J gene: TRBJ2-5
CDR3 protein: CASSTVRGGEQETQYF
CDR3 DNA: TGCGCCAGCAGCACCGTTCGAGGGGGTGAACAAGAGACCCAGTACTTC

clone size: many
V gene: TRBV28
D gene: NA
J gene: TRBJ1-5
CDR3 protein: CASSHSNSNQPQHF
CDR3 DNA: TGTGCCAGCAGTCACAGTAATAGCAATCAGCCCCAGCATTTT

clone size: many
V gene: TRBV11-2
D gene: TRBD1
J gene: TRBJ1-4
CDR3 protein: CASSLDRGMGEKLFF
CDR3 DNA: TGTGCCAGCAGCTTGGACAGGGGGATGGGTGAAAAACTGTTTTTT

clone size: once
V gene: TRBV3-1
D gene: TRBD1
J gene: TRBJ2-4
CDR3 protein: CASSQDWATGRAKNIQYF
CDR3 DNA: TGTGCCAGCAGCCAAGATTGGGCGACAGGGCGAGCCAAAAACATTCAGTACTTC

clone size: many
V gene: TRBV20-1
D gene: NA
J gene: TRBJ2-2
CDR3 protein: CSARGMLGMQANTGELFF
CDR3 DNA: TGCAGTGCTAGAGGAATGTTAGGGATGCAAGCGAACACCGGGGAGCTGTTTTTT

clone size: NA
V gene: TRBV20-1
D gene: TRBD2
J gene: TRBJ2-3
CDR3 protein: CSARTSGGTDTQYF
CDR3 DNA: TGCAGTGCTCGTACTAGCGGAGGCACAGATACGCAGTATTTT

clone size: many
V gene: TRBV4-1
D gene: NA
J gene: TRBJ2-2
CDR3 protein: CASSQEARGTGELFF
CDR3 DNA: TGCGCCAGCAGCCAAGAGGCCCGGGGGACCGGGGAGCTGTTTTTT

clone size: NA
V gene: TRBV29-1
D gene: NA
J gene: TRBJ1-1
CDR3 protein: CSVEGSRRTEAFF
CDR3 DNA: TGCAGCGTTGAAGGTAGTAGACGCACTGAAGCTTTCTTT

clone size: many
V gene: TRBV5-1
D gene: TRBD2
J gene: TRBJ2-1
CDR3 protein: CASSLGLAGGFYEQFF
CDR3 DNA: TGCGCCAGCAGCTTGGGACTAGCGGGAGGTTTTTATGAGCAGTTCTTC

clone size: many
V gene: TRBV7-9
D gene: TRBD1
J gene: TRBJ2-1
CDR3 protein: CASSFPLAIDRDGGNEQFF
CDR3 DNA: TGTGCCAGCAGCTTCCCTTTAGCGATAGACAGGGATGGCGGGAATGAGCAGTTCTTC

clone size: NA
V gene: TRBV19
D gene: NA
J gene: TRBJ1-5
CDR3 protein: CASSSPDRYQPQHF
CDR3 DNA: TGTGCCAGTAGTTCCCCGGACAGATATCAGCCCCAGCATTTT

clone size: many
V gene: TRBV7-2
D gene: TRBD2
J gene: TRBJ2-7
CDR3 protein: CASSLGKRGLAGPYEQYF
CDR3 DNA: TGTGCCAGCAGCTTAGGAAAGCGGGGACTAGCGGGACCCTACGAGCAGTACTTC

clone size: many
V gene: TRBV12-3/TRBV12-4
D gene: TRBD2
J gene: TRBJ2-7
CDR3 protein: CASSYPSGRGNEQYF
CDR3 DNA: TGTGCCAGCAGTTACCCTAGCGGGAGAGGGAACGAGCAGTACTTC

clone size: once
V gene: TRBV14
D gene: NA
J gene: TRBJ2-6
CDR3 protein: CASSRLARPTAGANVLTF
CDR3 DNA: TGTGCCAGCAGCCGACTTGCGCGCCCCACGGCCGGGGCCAACGTCCTGACTTTC

clone size: many
V gene: TRBV5-1
D gene: NA
J gene: TRBJ1-1
CDR3 protein: CASSFGDGFMNTEAFF
CDR3 DNA: TGCGCCAGCAGCTTTGGGGACGGGTTCATGAACACTGAAGCTTTCTTT

clone size: many
V gene: TRBV7-2
D gene: NA
J gene: TRBJ2-1
CDR3 protein: CASTDGGEHYNEQFF
CDR3 DNA: TGTGCCAGCACCGATGGTGGAGAACATTACAATGAGCAGTTCTTC

clone size: NA
V gene: TRBV11-2
D gene: NA
J gene: TRBJ2-7
CDR3 protein: CASTLRWRPHEQYF
CDR3 DNA: TGTGCCAGCACCTTAAGGTGGCGACCCCACGAGCAGTACTTC

clone size: many
V gene: TRBV11-2
D gene: NA
J gene: TRBJ1-1
CDR3 protein: CASSLGRGRDEAFF
CDR3 DNA: TGTGCCAGCAGCTTAGGACGGGGCAGGGATGAAGCTTTCTTT

clone size: many
V gene: TRBV7-2
D gene: TRBD1
J gene: TRBJ2-7
CDR3 protein: CASSLAGQGTYEQYF
CDR3 DNA: TGTGCCAGCAGCTTAGCGGGACAGGGGACCTACGAGCAGTACTTC

clone size: many
V gene: TRBV7-8
D gene: NA
J gene: TRBJ2-2
CDR3 protein: CASSADRAGELFF
CDR3 DNA: TGTGCCAGCAGCGCCGATCGGGCCGGGGAGCTGTTTTTT